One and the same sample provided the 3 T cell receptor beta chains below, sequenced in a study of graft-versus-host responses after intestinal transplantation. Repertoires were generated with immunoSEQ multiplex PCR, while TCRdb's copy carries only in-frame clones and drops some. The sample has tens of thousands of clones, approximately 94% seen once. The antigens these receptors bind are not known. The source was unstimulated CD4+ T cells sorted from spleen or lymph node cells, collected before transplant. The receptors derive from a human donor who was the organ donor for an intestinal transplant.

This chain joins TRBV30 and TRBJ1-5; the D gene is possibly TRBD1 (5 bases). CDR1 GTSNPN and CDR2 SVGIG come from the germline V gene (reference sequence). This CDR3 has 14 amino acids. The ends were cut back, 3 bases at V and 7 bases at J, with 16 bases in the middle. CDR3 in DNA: TGTGCCTGGAGCGGGGTTGGGGGGGAACAGCCCCAGCATTTT. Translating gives CAWSGVGGEQPQHF.

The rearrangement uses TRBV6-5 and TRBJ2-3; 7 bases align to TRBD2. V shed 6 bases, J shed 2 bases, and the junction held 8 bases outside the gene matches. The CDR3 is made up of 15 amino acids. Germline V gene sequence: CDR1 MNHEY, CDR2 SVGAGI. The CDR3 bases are TGTGCCAGCAGGGTTGGACTAGTCAACACAGATACGCAGTATTTT. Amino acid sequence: CASRVGLVNTDTQYF.

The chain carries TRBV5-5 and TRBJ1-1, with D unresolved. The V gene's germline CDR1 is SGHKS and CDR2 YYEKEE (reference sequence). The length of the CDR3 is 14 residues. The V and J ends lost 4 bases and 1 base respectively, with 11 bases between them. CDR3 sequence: CASSHVGRNTEAFF. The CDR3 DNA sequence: TGTGCCAGCAGCCATGTGGGGAGGAACACTGAAGCTTTCTTT.